This T cell receptor (beta chain) came from a study of cytomegalovirus exposure and HLA in healthy donors (dated by TCRdb to 2017 to 2019). Regarding the complete study: An earlier analysis of roughly 630 of the donors reported roughly 300 Gb of sequence data and some 120 million unique TCR beta sequences from about 180 million T cells. The study aimed to test whether signatures of past pathogen exposure could be identified by cataloging public T cell receptors. In a later analysis, previously published TCR beta repertoires from roughly 710 donors were re-analyzed and high-resolution HLA genotyping was added so that TCR occurrence patterns could be studied. Across approximately 420 genotyped donors of the cohort, an average of approximately 240,000 unique TCR beta nucleotide sequences per donor were sequenced, and 15% to 20% of those sequences were non-productive. Because of strong linkage in the cohort, five DR-DQ haplotypes were treated as single units for association and clustering. HLA typing covered class I and class II loci at four-digit resolution. Roughly 310 gigabases of sequencing data and approximately 85 million unique TCR sequences were included in an early release covering 500 to 750 HLA-typed donors. All discovery cohort repertoires had been generated on a single sequencing platform. A separate validation cohort of approximately 130 different subjects was used in addition to the 666-subject first cohort. The number of typed donors differed by locus: roughly 629-630 for A, B, C, DRB1 and DQB1; 500 to 550 for DQA1; over 600 for DPA1; and some 430 for DPB1. Of the 300 to 500 genotyped donors, roughly 80% were placed in the genetic ancestry cluster associated with self-reported Caucasian donors. Rather than drawing on any new phenotypic data, the later analysis identified candidate immune exposures from TCR beta sequences and the way those sequences occurred across donors. To predict cytomegalovirus infection status, the study combined high-throughput TCR immunosequencing, statistical association of individual TCRs with disease status, and machine learning. An earlier analysis of approximately 500 of the donors applied high-throughput TCR beta sequencing to assess whether each TCR beta V gene segment acted as functional or pseudogenic. Genome-wide SNP genotypes for about 60% of the roughly 670 donors were used in a later genetic analysis, which treated that subset as a discovery cohort. The T cell repertoires of some 670 subjects were profiled by immunosequencing and related to cytomegalovirus serostatus. Donor age, sex, ethnicity and CMV serostatus were collected together with the repertoire data.

The library was produced with the immunoSEQ multiplex PCR assay. The multiplex PCR relied on a mix of 60 forward primers for TCR Vbeta segments and 13 reverse primers for TCR Jbeta segments. The CDR3 region of rearranged TCR beta genes was amplified from genomic DNA by a multiplex PCR assay. On the Illumina HiSeq System, the amplified TCR beta libraries were sequenced as 87-base-pair reads. Per the source publication's procedure: A later analysis counted tens of millions of unique TCR beta chains across the 500 to 850 repertoires, and around 9.9 million of these chains were shared by at least two donors. A nearest-neighbor algorithm error-corrected the raw reads and collapsed the reads into unique sequences, merging closely related sequences to remove PCR and sequencing errors. V, D and J gene segments were assigned by aligning CDR3 sequences to IMGT reference sequences. For a sequence to be retained, a match of at least six nucleotides was required to both a V gene segment and a J gene segment. Rearrangements were classified as productive when the CDR3 lacked stop codons and remained in frame with V and J, and all other rearrangements were classified as non-productive. CDR3 was defined by IMGT convention, running from the second conserved V-encoded cysteine to the conserved J-encoded phenylalanine. The earlier analysis of about 530 of the donors excluded any sequence lacking an unambiguous match to a single V gene segment. An earlier analysis of 500 to 600 of the donors classified V segments as functional when productive rearrangements were above 56.7% and as segregating when the standard deviation between donors was above 5%. A statistical classification framework was developed to diagnose cytomegalovirus status using the catalog of TCR beta chain sequences. In a later analysis, V and J genes were assigned by comparing TCR nucleotide sequences against IMGT/GENE-DB human TR gene sequences. A later analysis assigned CDR3 sequences and most-parsimonious VDJ recombination scenarios with the TCRdist pipeline. A later analysis defined each TCR beta chain by its CDR3 amino acid sequence plus V-gene family, and excluded reads lacking a unique V-gene family. As a way to deal with suspected cross-contamination and a sequencing artifact, a later analysis dropped hundreds of nucleotide sequences that were highly shared and had low generation probability. In a later analysis, a clonal expansion index was calculated for each public chain from normalized within-repertoire ranks of inferred template counts. Generation probabilities in a later analysis came from a VDJ recombination model fitted to out-of-frame rearrangements, and those results were checked against IGoR. In a later analysis, TCR-TCR, TCR-HLA and TCR-CMV co-occurrence was scored with hypergeometric tests, and a repertoire-size bias correction was applied to TCR pairs. A later analysis estimated false discovery rates by permuting HLA or CMV assignments 20 times. In a later analysis, co-occurring TCRs were grouped using DBSCAN, and TCRdist sequence similarity was added for clustering within HLA-allele-positive subsets. Repertoires with fewer than 30,000 or more than 120,000 public chains, plus five repertoires with anomalous nucleotide sharing, were excluded from co-occurrence clustering. Drawn from immuneACCESS, this table holds only the in-frame rearrangements with V and J called that TCRdb kept. Clones are partly lost; checked studies trace under half to an unresolved V gene and leave the rest unexplained. The V and J calls and clone size come from that table; D and trimming were worked out from the DNA. The sample table holds some 150,000 clones, of which 79% were seen once. The ten largest clones represent 2% to 2.5% of the sample.

V was cut back by 5 bases and J by 10 bases, leaving a gap of 18 bases between them. The germline V gene encodes CDR1 MDHEN and CDR2 SYDVKM. Reading from cysteine to phenylalanine, the CDR3 counts 15 amino acids. CDR3 DNA is the only sequence kept; it has 45 bases, read in frame from the first base. General findings and caveats noted by the study authors: Correlated functional status among segregating V segments might reflect linkage disequilibrium, but an unknown experimental factor could not be ruled out. Compared with the roughly 600-donor mean, donors in an Asian-associated ancestry cluster had fewer N-insertions in productive TCRs, according to a later genetic analysis. At a false discovery rate of 0.05, a later analysis linked 16,000 or so TCR beta sequences to specific HLA alleles. The cohort was sequenced for TCR beta chains only, and without alpha or paired-chain data the features that could be detected were limited. Roughly uniform sequencing depth across donors was assumed in presence/absence analyses, although this assumption may not hold. In a later analysis, HLA-associated TCR beta chains showed more clonal expansion and lower generation probabilities than non-associated chains that were equally common. A few of the identified cytomegalovirus-associated TCR beta chains were confirmed in vitro to be specific for cytomegalovirus antigens. The study gave a list of roughly 150 TCR beta chains associated with cytomegalovirus. Most CMV-associated TCR beta chains appeared to be HLA-restricted in a later analysis, and the HLA associations seemed to be driven largely by CMV exposure. While some public TCRs were present in many individuals, most TCR sequences turned up only very rarely across donors. Strong co-occurrence of HLA alleles, especially DR and DQ, made assigning TCR associations to individual alleles difficult. An earlier analysis of 587 of the donors showed that most TCR beta V segments appeared in productive rearrangements either about 87% or about 30% of the time, which broadly matched IMGT annotations. A cluster of highly shared sequence variants was judged likely to be a technical artifact of the sequencing pipeline. Some IMGT-functional V segments, including TRBV6-2 and TRBV6-3, could not be told apart with the 87-base-pair reads, so those segments were excluded. According to a later analysis, TCR association rates differed among HLA loci, with DRB1 alleles showing the most associated TCRs and HLA-C alleles showing the fewest. Because HLA typing was unavailable for some donors at each locus, only the typed subset was used in association tests. The only immune exposure information available for the cohort was CMV serostatus. According to the authors, the approach could potentially be generalized to other disease states and immunological phenotypes. A later analysis reported that several top co-occurrence clusters appeared linked to parvovirus B19, influenza, CMV and Epstein-Barr virus. A further reported finding was that TCR beta sequences accurately predicted the HLA-A and HLA-B alleles for most subjects in the first cohort. In both the original and validation cohorts, the classifier was reported to diagnose cytomegalovirus status with high specificity and sensitivity. An association between a missense DCLRE1C variant and V-gene and J-gene trimming of TCR beta chains was found in a later genetic analysis and replicated in an independent cohort. Because counts were too low, roughly 18 rarely observed V segments, including chromosome 9 orphons, were left out of the earlier analysis of 500 to 650 of the donors.

In this sample, this clone turned up once. Its antigen is unknown. Base qualities are missing; no much larger clone stands one base away. In total, approximately 690 healthy bone marrow donors made up the cohort. Cohort members were all nominally healthy when sampled, although unrecorded immune exposures were likely present. The donor was CMV seronegative and was included in the group of over 300 seronegative cohort members. A peripheral blood sample was collected from each donor, and TCR beta sequencing was performed on peripheral blood mononuclear cells. Genomic DNA was extracted from the blood cell samples with the Qiagen DNeasy Blood Extraction Kit.

The sequencing sample was made of PBMCs. This TCR came from a woman between 50 and 59 years old in good health and CMV-seronegative. Rearrangement joined TRBV28 to TRBJ1-6; TRBD1 is a possible D gene, resting on 5 matching bases. The CDR3 protein: CASSVNGQGGSPLHF. The nucleotide sequence is TGTGCCAGCAGTGTCAATGGGCAGGGTGGATCACCCCTCCACTTT.